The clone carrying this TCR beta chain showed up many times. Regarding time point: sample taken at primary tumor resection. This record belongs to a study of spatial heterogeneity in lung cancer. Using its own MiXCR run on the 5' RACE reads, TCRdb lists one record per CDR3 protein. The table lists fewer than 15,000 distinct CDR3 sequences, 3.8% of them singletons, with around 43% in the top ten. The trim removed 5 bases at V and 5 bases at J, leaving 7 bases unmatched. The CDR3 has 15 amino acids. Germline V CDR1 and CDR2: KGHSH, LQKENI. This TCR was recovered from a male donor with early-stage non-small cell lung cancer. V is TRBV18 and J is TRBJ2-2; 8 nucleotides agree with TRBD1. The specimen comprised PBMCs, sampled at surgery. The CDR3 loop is CASSSRQGRTGELFF. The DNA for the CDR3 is TGTGCCAGCTCATCGAGACAGGGGCGGACCGGGGAGCTGTTTTTT.